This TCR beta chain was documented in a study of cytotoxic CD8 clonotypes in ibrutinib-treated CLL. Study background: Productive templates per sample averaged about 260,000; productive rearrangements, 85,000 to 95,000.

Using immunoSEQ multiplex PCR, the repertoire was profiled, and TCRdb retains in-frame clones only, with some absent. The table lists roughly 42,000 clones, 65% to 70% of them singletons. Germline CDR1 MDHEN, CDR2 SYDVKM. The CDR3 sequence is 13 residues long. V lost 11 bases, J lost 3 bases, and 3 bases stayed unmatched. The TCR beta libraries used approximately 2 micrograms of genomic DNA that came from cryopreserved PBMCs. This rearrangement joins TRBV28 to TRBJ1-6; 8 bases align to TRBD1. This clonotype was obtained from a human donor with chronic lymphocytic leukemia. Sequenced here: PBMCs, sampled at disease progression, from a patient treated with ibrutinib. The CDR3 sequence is CASGQVYNSPLHF. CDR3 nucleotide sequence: TGTGCCTCGGGACAGGTCTATAATTCACCCCTCCACTTT.